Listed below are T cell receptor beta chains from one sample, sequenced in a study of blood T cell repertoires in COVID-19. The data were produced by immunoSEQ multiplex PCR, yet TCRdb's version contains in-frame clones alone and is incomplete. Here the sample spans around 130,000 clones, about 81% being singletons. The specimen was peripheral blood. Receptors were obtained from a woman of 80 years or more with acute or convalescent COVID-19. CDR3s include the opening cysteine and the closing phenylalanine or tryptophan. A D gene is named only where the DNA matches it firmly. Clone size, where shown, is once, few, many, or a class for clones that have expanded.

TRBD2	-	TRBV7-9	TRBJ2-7	TGTGCCAGCAGCCAAGGGACTAGCGGTGAACTATCCTACGAGCAGTACTTC	CASSQGTSGELSYEQYF
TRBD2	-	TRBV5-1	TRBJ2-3	TGCGCCAGCAGCTACACCCCTCGGGCTAGCGGGACGAAGTGGTCCTCAAAAGCTACGCAGTATTTT	CASSYTPRASGTKWSSKATQYF
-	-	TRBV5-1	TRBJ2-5	TGCGCCAGCAGCTTGGCCAGGGGTGAGACCCAGTACTTC	CASSLARGETQYF
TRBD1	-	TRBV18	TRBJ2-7	TGTGCCAGCTCATACTCCGGGACAGGCTCCTACGAGCAGTACTTC	CASSYSGTGSYEQYF
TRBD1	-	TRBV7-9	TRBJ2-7	TGTGCCAGCAGCTTCACACAGGGGGGTGAATACGAGCAGTACTTC	CASSFTQGGEYEQYF
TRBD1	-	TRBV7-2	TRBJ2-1	TGTGCCAGCAGCTTATGGGACAGGGGTGTGAATGAGCAGTTCTTC	CASSLWDRGVNEQFF
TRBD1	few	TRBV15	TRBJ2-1	TGTGCCACCGGGACAGGGCTTACCCATGAGCAGTTCTTC	CATGTGLTHEQFF
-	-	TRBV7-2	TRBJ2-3	TGTGCCAGCAGCTTAGAGAGTACAGATACGCAGTATTTT	CASSLESTDTQYF
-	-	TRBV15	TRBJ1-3	TGTGCCACCAGCAGGACTCGGGGGGGACAATTGACTGGAAACACCATATATTTT	CATSRTRGGQLTGNTIYF
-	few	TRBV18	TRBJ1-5	TGTGCCAGCTCTAGAGACGGGGATCAGCCCCAGCATTTT	CASSRDGDQPQHF
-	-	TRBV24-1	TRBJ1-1	TGTGCCACCAGTGATCGCGGCTCCGTAGCTTTCTTT	CATSDRGSVAFF
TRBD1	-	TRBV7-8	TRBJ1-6	TGTGCCAGCAGCTCGCGACAGGGGGCTCTTCTGAATTCACCCCTCCACTTT	CASSSRQGALLNSPLHF
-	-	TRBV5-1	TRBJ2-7	TGCGCCAGCAGCTTGGATCAGGGGTACGAGCAGTACTTC	CASSLDQGYEQYF
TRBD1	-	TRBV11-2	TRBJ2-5	TGTGCCAGCAGCCCAACAGACAGGGTTGTAGAGACCCAGTACTTC	CASSPTDRVVETQYF
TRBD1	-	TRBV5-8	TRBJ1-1	TGTGCCAGCAGTCGGACAGGGGTTACTGAAGCTTTCTTT	CASSRTGVTEAFF
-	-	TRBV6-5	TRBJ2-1	TGTGCCAGCAAATCCCGTAGCGGCGAGCAGTTCTTC	CASKSRSGEQFF
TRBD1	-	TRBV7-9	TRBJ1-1	TGTGCCAGCAGCTTAGTAGGTTGGGGACAGAAAAACACTGAAGCTTTCTTT	CASSLVGWGQKNTEAFF
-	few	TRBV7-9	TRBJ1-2	TGTGCCAGCAGCCGTCCAGGGATCTATGGCTACACCTTC	CASSRPGIYGYTF
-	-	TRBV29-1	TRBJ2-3	TGCAGCGTTTCCCGGGGGATCACAGATACGCAGTATTTT	CSVSRGITDTQYF
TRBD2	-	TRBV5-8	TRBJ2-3	TGTGCCAGCAGCATCGGGGACTCGGGGGGGAACACAGATACGCAGTATTTT	CASSIGDSGGNTDTQYF
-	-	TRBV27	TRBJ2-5	TGTGCCAGCAGTTTATTGGGAGGGGGAGAGACCCAGTACTTC	CASSLLGGGETQYF
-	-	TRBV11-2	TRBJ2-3	TGTGCCAGCAGCTTAGGTTCTGGGCCCCAGTATTTT	CASSLGSGPQYF
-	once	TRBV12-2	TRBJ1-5	TGTGCAAGTCGCTCGACAGGGCCCCATCAGCCCCAGCATTTT	CASRSTGPHQPQHF
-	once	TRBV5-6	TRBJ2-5	TGTGCCAGCAGCTTATTGGACAGTCTCCAGACCCAGTACTTC	CASSLLDSLQTQYF
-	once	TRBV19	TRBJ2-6	TGTGCCAGTAGTAGGGCCAACTCTGGGGCCAACGTCCTGACTTTC	CASSRANSGANVLTF
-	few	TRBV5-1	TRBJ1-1	TGCGCCAGCAGCTTGGGGGCTTTGGTGAACACTGAAGCTTTCTTT	CASSLGALVNTEAFF
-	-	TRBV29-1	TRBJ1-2	TGCAGCGCTTTAACAGGAGAGAACTATGGCTACACCTTC	CSALTGENYGYTF
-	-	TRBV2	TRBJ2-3	TGTGCCAGCAGGGGGTTCGGGAAGGGTTGGGATACGCAGTATTTT	CASRGFGKGWDTQYF
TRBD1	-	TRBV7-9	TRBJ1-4	TGTGCCAGCAGCCTGGCAGGGACAGGGGGGTACGAAAAACTGTTTTTT	CASSLAGTGGYEKLFF
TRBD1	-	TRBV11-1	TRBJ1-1	TGTGCCAGCAGCTTGGACAGGGCCCTTGGAGCTTTCTTT	CASSLDRALGAFF
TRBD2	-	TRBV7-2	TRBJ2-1	TGTGCCAGCAGCACCCATAGCGGGAGTTTAGACAATGAGCAGTTCTTC	CASSTHSGSLDNEQFF
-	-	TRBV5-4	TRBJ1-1	TGTGCCAGCAGCTTGGAGACACCAACGGCGGCTTTCTTT	CASSLETPTAAFF
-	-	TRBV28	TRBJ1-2	TGTGCCAGCAAGTCCCTACGCCGGGCCCTTGACTACCATGGCTACACCTTC	CASKSLRRALDYHGYTF
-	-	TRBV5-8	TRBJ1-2	TGTGCCAGCAGCCTGGGGGCCAGGGAGGTTTATGGCTACACCTTC	CASSLGAREVYGYTF
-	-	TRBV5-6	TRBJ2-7	TGTGCCAGCAGTTCCCCATACGAGCAGTACTTC	CASSSPYEQYF
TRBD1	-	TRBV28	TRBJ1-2	TGTGCCAGCAGTTTAGCGGGACAGGGTTATGGCGGCTACACCTTC	CASSLAGQGYGGYTF
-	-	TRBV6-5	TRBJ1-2	TGTGCCAGCAGTTACAACCCCGGCGGGACGGAAGGCTACACCTTC	CASSYNPGGTEGYTF
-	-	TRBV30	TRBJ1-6	TGTGCCTGGAGCATCGACAGCTTTGATTCACCCCTCCACTTT	CAWSIDSFDSPLHF
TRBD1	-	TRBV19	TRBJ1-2	TGTGCCAGTAGTAAAGGACAGGGGGTTCCAACCAATGGCTACACCTTC	CASSKGQGVPTNGYTF
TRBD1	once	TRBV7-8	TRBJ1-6	TGTGCCAGCGCCGGACAGGGGGCCTCACCCCTCCACTTT	CASAGQGASPLHF
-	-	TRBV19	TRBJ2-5	TGTGCCAGTAGCCGGACAGACCAAGAGACCCAGTACTTC	CASSRTDQETQYF
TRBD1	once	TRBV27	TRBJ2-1	TGTGCCAGCAGTTCACGACAGGGCCCCTCCAATGAGCAGTTCTTC	CASSSRQGPSNEQFF
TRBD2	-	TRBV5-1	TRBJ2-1	TGCGCCAGCAGCTCGGGGGAGGGCCCTTCAGTCCCGCAGTTCTTC	CASSSGEGPSVPQFF
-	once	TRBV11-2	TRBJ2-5	TGTGCCAGCAGCCGACAGATCAGAGAGACCCAGTACTTC	CASSRQIRETQYF
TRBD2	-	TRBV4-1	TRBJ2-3	TGCGCCAGCAGCCAAGATGGGGCGGGGGGGAACACAGATACGCAGTATTTT	CASSQDGAGGNTDTQYF
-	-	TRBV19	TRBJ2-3	TGTGCCAGTAGTATCTTGGGACACCGCACAGATACGCAGTATTTT	CASSILGHRTDTQYF
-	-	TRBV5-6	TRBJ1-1	TGTGCCAGCGCTCAAGGCAGACTTTATGAAGCTTTCTTT	CASAQGRLYEAFF
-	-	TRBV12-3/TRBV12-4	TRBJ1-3	TGTGCCAGCATCGTCGGACAGATAAACACCATATATTTT	CASIVGQINTIYF
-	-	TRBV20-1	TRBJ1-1	TGCAGTGCTAGTGATGGGGGGGGTAACACTGAAGCTTTCTTT	CSASDGGGNTEAFF